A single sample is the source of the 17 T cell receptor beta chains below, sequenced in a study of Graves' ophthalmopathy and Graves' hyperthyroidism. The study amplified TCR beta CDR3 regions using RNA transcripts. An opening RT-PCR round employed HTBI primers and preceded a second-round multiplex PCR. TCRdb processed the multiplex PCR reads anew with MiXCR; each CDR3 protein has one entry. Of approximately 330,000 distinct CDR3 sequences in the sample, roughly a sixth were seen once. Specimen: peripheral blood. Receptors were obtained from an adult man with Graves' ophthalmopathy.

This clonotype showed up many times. The CDR3 coding sequence is TGTGCCAGCAGTTTCGGCAATCAGCCCCAGCATTTT. Amino acid sequence: CASSFGNQPQHF. This rearrangement joins TRBV12-3 or TRBV12-4 to TRBJ1-5; D remains ambiguous. V gave up 3 bases and J gave up 2 bases, with 2 bases separating them. CDR3 length: 12 residues.

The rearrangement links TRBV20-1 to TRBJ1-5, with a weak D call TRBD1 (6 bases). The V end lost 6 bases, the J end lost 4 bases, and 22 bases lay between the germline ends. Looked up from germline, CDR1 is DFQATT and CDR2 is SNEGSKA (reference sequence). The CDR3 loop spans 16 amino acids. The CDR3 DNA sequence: TGCAGTGCCAGCAGTGGGCAGGGGCTGGGGAATCAGCCCCAGCATTTT. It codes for CSASSGQGLGNQPQHF.

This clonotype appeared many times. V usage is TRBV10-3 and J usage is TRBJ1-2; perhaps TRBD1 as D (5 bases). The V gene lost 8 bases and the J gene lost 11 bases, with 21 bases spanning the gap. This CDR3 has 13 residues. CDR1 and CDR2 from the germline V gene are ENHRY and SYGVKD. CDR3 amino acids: CAILRTSEGLYTF. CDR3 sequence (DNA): TGTGCCATCCTACGGACATCCGAGGGTTTGTACACCTTC.

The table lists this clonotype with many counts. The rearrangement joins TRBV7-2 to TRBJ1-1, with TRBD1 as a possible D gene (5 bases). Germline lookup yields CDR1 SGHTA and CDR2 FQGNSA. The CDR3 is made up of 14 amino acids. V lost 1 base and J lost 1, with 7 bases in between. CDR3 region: CASSLGRANTEAFF. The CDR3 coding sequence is TGTGCCAGCAGCTTAGGCAGGGCGAACACTGAAGCTTTCTTT.

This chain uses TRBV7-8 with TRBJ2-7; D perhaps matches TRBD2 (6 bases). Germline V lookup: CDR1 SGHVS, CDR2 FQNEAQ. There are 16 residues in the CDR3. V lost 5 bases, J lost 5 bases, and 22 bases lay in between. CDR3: CASSNPGGRLHHEQYF. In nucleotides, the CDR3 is TGTGCCAGCAGCAATCCTGGGGGGAGACTCCATCACGAGCAGTACTTC. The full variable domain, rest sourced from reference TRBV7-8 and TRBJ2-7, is GAGVSQSPRYKVAKRGQDVALRCDPISGHVSLFWYQQALGQGPEFLTYFQNEAQLDKSGLPSDRFFAERPEGSVSTLKIQRTQQEDSAVYLCASSNPGGRLHHEQYFGPGTRLTVT.

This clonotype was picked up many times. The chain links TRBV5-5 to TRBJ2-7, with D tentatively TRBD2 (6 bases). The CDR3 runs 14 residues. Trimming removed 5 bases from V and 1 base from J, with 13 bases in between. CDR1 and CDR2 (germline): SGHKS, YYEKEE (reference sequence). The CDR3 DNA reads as TGTGCCAGCAGTGATGCGGGGTTTTCCTACGAGCAGTACTTC. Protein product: CASSDAGFSYEQYF.

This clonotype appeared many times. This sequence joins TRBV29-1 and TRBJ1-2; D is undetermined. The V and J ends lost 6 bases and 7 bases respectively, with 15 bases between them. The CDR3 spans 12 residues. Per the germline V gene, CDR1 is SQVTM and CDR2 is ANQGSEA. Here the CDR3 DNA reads TGCAGCGTAGATTTTTTGTTGGGTGGCTACACCTTC. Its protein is CSVDFLLGGYTF.

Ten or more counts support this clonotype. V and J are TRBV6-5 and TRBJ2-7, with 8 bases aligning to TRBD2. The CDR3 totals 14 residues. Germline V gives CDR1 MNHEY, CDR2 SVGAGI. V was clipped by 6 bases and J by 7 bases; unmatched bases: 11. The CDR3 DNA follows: TGTGCCAGCAGACGGGGTAGCGGGGCGGGTGAGCAGTACTTC. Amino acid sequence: CASRRGSGAGEQYF.

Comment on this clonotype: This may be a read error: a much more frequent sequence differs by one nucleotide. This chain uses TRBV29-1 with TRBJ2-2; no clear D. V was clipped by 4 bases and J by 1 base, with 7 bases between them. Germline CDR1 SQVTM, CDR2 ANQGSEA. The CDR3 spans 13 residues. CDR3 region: CSVVMGNTGELFF. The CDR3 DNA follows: TGCAGCGTTGTGATGGGGAACACCGGGGAGCTGTTTTTT.

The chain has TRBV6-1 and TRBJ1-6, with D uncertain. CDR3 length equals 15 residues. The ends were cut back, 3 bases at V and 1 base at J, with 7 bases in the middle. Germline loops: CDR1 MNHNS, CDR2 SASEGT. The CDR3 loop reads CASSDTSSYNSPLHF. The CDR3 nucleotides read TGTGCCAGCAGTGACACCTCATCCTATAATTCACCCCTCCACTTT.

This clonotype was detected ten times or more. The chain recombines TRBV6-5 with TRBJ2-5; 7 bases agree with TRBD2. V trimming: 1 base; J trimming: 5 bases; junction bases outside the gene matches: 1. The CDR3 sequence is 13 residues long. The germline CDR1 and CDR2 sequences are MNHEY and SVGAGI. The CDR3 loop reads CASSYLGGETQYF. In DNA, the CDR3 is TGTGCCAGCAGTTACTTGGGGGGGGAGACCCAGTACTTC.

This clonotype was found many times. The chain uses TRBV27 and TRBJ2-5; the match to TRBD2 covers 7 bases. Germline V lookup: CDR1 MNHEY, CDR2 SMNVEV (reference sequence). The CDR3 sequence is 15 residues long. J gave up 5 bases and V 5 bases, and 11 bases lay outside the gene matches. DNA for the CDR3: TGTGCCAGCAGTGGGGCGGGAGAAGGTCAGGAGACCCAGTACTTC. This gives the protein CASSGAGEGQETQYF.

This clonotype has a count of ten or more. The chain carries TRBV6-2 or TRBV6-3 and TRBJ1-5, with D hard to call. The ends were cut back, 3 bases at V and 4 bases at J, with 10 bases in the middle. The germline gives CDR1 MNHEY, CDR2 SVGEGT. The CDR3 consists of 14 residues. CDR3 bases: TGTGCCAGCAGTTATCACGGGCAAAATCAGCCCCAGCATTTT. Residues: CASSYHGQNQPQHF.

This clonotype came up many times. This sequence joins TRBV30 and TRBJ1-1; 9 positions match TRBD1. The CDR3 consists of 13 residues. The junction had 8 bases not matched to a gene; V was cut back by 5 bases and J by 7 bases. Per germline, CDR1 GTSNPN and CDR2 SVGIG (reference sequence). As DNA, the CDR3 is TGTGCCTGGGAATTAACAGGGGGCTTTGAAGCTTTCTTT. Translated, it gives CAWELTGGFEAFF.

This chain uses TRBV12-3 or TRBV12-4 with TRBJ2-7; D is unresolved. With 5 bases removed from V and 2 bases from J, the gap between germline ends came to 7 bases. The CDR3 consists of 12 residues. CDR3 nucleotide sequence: TGTGCCAGCAGTACCCGGGCCTACGAGCAGTACTTC. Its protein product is CASSTRAYEQYF.

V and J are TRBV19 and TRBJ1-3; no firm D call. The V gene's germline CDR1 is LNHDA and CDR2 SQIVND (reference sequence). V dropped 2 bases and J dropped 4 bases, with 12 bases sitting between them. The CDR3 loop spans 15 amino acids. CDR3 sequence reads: CASSIYAQLGNTIYF. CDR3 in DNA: TGTGCCAGTAGTATATATGCGCAGCTCGGAAACACCATATATTTT.

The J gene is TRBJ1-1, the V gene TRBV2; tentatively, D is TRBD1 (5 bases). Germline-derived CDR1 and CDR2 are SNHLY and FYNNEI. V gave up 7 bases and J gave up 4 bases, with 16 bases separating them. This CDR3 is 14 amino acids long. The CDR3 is CASTLTGEATEAFF. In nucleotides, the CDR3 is TGTGCCAGCACCCTTACGGGGGAAGCCACTGAAGCTTTCTTT.